The 7 T cell receptor beta chains in this list originate from one sample, sequenced in a study of T cells in Graves' hyperthyroidism and ophthalmopathy. Amplified regions were TCR beta CDR3 sequences from RNA transcripts. The study used the HTBI primer set for a first-round RT-PCR of the TCR CDR3. Each CDR3 protein is one row after TCRdb ran MiXCR on the multiplex PCR reads. The data contain 500,000 or so distinct CDR3 sequences, roughly a sixth of them singletons. The sample was blood. Receptors originate from a woman aged 18-30 years with Graves' ophthalmopathy.

This clonotype was recorded many times. The chain recombines TRBV3-1 with TRBJ2-3; 8 bases agree with TRBD2. V shed 2 bases and J 4 bases; nucleotides not matched to a gene: 5. This CDR3 is built from 15 residues. In germline, CDR1 is LGHDT, CDR2 YNNKEL (reference sequence). The CDR3 region is CASSQNSGTADTQYF. The CDR3 coding sequence is TGTGCCAGCAGCCAAAATAGCGGGACGGCAGATACGCAGTATTTT.

The chain couples TRBV5-1 to TRBJ2-1; TRBD2 aligns across 9 bases. The ends lost 0 bases at V and 2 bases at J; junction bases unmatched: 6. The CDR3 runs 17 residues. In germline, CDR1 is SGHRS, CDR2 YFSETQ. The CDR3 region has the DNA TGCGCCAGCAGCTTGGTGTTAGCGGGGGAGCCCTACAATGAGCAGTTCTTC. It specifies CASSLVLAGEPYNEQFF.

The chain recombines TRBV3-1 with TRBJ2-1, with 8 bases lining up with TRBD2. This CDR3 is 16 amino acids long. The germline V gene has CDR1 LGHDT and CDR2 YNNKEL (reference sequence). After removal of 5 bases from V and 7 bases from J, the junction contained 13 bases not matched to a gene. The CDR3, as DNA: TGTGCCAGCAGCGTAGTTGCGGCTAGCGGGTATAATGAGCAGTTCTTC. Translating gives CASSVVAASGYNEQFF.

This clonotype was detected only a few times. The chain employs TRBV27 and TRBJ1-6, with no clear D. Germline-derived CDR1 and CDR2 are MNHEY and SMNVEV (reference sequence). This CDR3 is 14 amino acids long. V dropped 8 bases and J dropped 7 bases, with 15 bases sitting between them. In DNA form, the CDR3 reads TGTGCCAGCCGGGAGAGCGGTAGGAATTCACCCCTCCACTTT. Amino acid sequence: CASRESGRNSPLHF.

The rearrangement joins TRBV28 to TRBJ2-1; 9 bases map to TRBD2. The V and J ends lost 5 bases and 2 bases, in that order; junction bases with no gene match: 10. Per the germline V gene, CDR1 is MDHEN and CDR2 is SYDVKM. The CDR3 length is 17 residues. The chain's CDR3 is CASSHGPSGTPYNEQFF. Written as DNA, the CDR3 is TGTGCCAGCAGTCACGGCCCTAGCGGGACCCCCTACAATGAGCAGTTCTTC.

Remarks on this clonotype: A clone one base away is much larger, so this may be a read error. This sequence joins TRBV20-1 and TRBJ2-7; 7 bases match TRBD1. The length of the CDR3 is 14 residues. J lost 3 bases, V lost 4 bases, and 9 bases had no gene match. Germline V gene sequence: CDR1 DFQATT, CDR2 SNEGSKA (reference sequence). Written as DNA, the CDR3 is TGCAGTGCTACCAGCGGACAGGAAGGCTACGAGCAGTACTTC. It translates to CSATSGQEGYEQYF.

Many counts were recorded for this clonotype. The V and J genes are TRBV30 and TRBJ2-3, with 9 bases that match TRBD1. V gave up 2 bases and J gave up 5 bases; unmatched junction bases: 8. The CDR3 contains 15 residues. Germline V lookup: CDR1 GTSNPN, CDR2 SVGIG (reference sequence). CDR3 coding DNA: TGTGCCTGGAGTACGGGACAGGGAGGGATAGATACGCAGTATTTT. It encodes CAWSTGQGGIDTQYF. Combining the CDR3 with reference TRBV30 and TRBJ2-3 gives the whole variable domain SQTIHQWPATLVQPVGSPLSLECTVEGTSNPNLYWYRQAAGRGLQLLFYSVGIGQISSEVPQNLSASRPQDRQFILSSKKLLLSDSGFYLCAWSTGQGGIDTQYFGPGTRLTVL.